The rows below give T cell receptor beta chains drawn from one sample of a study of shared clonotypes between healthy human individuals. Assay used: immunoSEQ multiplex PCR; TCRdb lists only in-frame clones, some missing. Of over 800,000 clones listed, 80% to 95% were seen once; the top ten hold around 24%. Material: naive CD8+ T cells sorted from blood. These receptors all stem from a man aged 30 to 39 in good health. The CDR3 runs from the conserved cysteine through the conserved F or W. A D gene is named only where the DNA matches it firmly. Clone size is given for some rows only: seen once, a few or many times, or a class if the clone is expanded.

J: TRBJ2-1
size: .
V: TRBV4-3
D: .
CDR3: CASSDRRTYNEQFF
DNA: TGCGCCAGCAGCGACAGGCGTACCTACAATGAGCAGTTCTTC

J: TRBJ2-6
size: .
V: TRBV29-1
D: .
CDR3: CSAQGTSGANVLTF
DNA: TGCAGCGCCCAGGGCACCTCTGGGGCCAACGTCCTGACTTTC

J: TRBJ1-1
size: .
V: TRBV9
D: .
CDR3: CASSLGQNTEAFF
DNA: TGTGCCAGCAGCCTCGGACAGAACACTGAAGCTTTCTTT

J: TRBJ2-7
size: .
V: TRBV27
D: TRBD1
CDR3: CASSPGTAVYEQYF
DNA: TGTGCCAGCAGTCCCGGGACAGCAGTCTACGAGCAGTACTTC

J: TRBJ1-1
size: .
V: TRBV7-9
D: .
CDR3: CAAGKNTEAFF
DNA: TGTGCCGCAGGGAAAAACACTGAAGCTTTCTTT

J: TRBJ2-1
size: .
V: TRBV6-5
D: TRBD2
CDR3: CASSYSGLAVYNEQFF
DNA: TGTGCCAGCAGTTACTCGGGACTAGCGGTCTACAATGAGCAGTTCTTC

J: TRBJ2-3
size: .
V: TRBV30
D: .
CDR3: CAWQQDTQYF
DNA: TGTGCCTGGCAACAAGATACGCAGTATTTT

J: TRBJ2-1
size: .
V: TRBV7-8
D: .
CDR3: CASSLIEGGGYNEQFF
DNA: TGTGCCAGCAGCTTAATCGAGGGAGGGGGTTACAATGAGCAGTTCTTC

J: TRBJ1-5
size: .
V: TRBV29-1
D: TRBD1
CDR3: CSVRQGASQPQHF
DNA: TGCAGCGTTCGACAGGGGGCGAGTCAGCCCCAGCATTTT

J: TRBJ2-7
size: .
V: TRBV19
D: .
CDR3: CASSIGGSYEQYF
DNA: TGTGCCAGTAGTATTGGCGGATCCTACGAGCAGTACTTC

J: TRBJ2-7
size: .
V: TRBV6-5
D: TRBD2
CDR3: CASKTSGRAHEQYF
DNA: TGTGCCAGCAAGACTAGCGGGAGAGCCCACGAGCAGTACTTC

J: TRBJ2-2
size: few
V: TRBV5-4
D: TRBD1
CDR3: CASSPTGDHTGELFF
DNA: TGTGCCAGCAGCCCCACAGGGGATCACACCGGGGAGCTGTTTTTT